The clone carrying this T cell receptor beta chain was seen many times. Primers used in a second PCR of roughly 6 to 11 cycles were a sample-barcoded 5' primer and a J-beta primer mix. TCRdb re-called the 5' RACE reads with MiXCR, one entry per CDR3 protein. The sample yields about 800,000 distinct CDR3 sequences, about 25% seen once. This entry comes from a study of blood T cells in healthy people across ages. About the research overall: Per two T cells, about one barcoded beta molecule was captured through template switching.

CDR1 LGHNA and CDR2 YNFKEQ come from the germline V gene. CDR3 size: 14 residues. V lost 4 bases to trimming and J lost 2 bases; unmatched junction nucleotides: 1. These data were also filed under a second study, of T cells of mothers and their children.

J is TRBJ1-5 and V is TRBV4-2, with 8 bases identical to TRBD1. The sequencing sample was made of blood. This clonotype was obtained from a boy under 18 in good health. CDR3 DNA: TGTGCCAGCAGCCCGACAGGGGGCAATCAGCCCCAGCATTTT. Protein product: CASSPTGGNQPQHF.